This entry lists 11 T cell receptor beta chains sequenced from one sample in a study of identical twins. TCRdb independently ran MiXCR on the 5' RACE reads; one entry per CDR3 protein. The sample lists a few hundred thousand distinct CDR3 sequences, approximately 8% occurring once. This same sample was also part of a study on yellow fever vaccine responses in identical twins.

Sequencing was performed on memory (CD45RO+) T cells sorted from blood. Receptors originate from a woman aged 18-35 years in good health.

In its sample, this clonotype was seen many times. The V gene is TRBV5-1, the J gene TRBJ2-2; perhaps TRBD1 as D (5 bases). CDR3 length: 15 residues. The germline V gene encodes CDR1 SGHRS and CDR2 YFSETQ. The germline V and J ends were trimmed by 0 bases and 6 bases, with 12 bases remaining between them. For the CDR3, the DNA is TGCGCCAGCAGCTTGGAGGGGAACCTACCCGGGGAGCTGTTTTTT. Protein: CASSLEGNLPGELFF.

This clonotype showed up just once. This sequence joins TRBV12-3 or TRBV12-4 and TRBJ2-2; D is perhaps TRBD2 (5 bases). V was clipped by 6 bases and J by 4 bases, with 18 bases between them. The CDR3 runs 16 residues. The CDR3 loop is CASRFTGSRRTGELFF. CDR3 nucleotides: TGTGCCAGCAGATTTACGGGAAGCAGGCGCACCGGGGAGCTGTTTTTT.

Turning to this clonotype: Sequence at one end of the junction differs from germline and may be a read error. The V and J genes are TRBV12-3 or TRBV12-4 and TRBJ2-2; 10 nucleotides line up with TRBD2. This CDR3 comprises 18 residues. The CDR3 DNA sequence: TGTACCAGCTGGAGCCCTAGCGGGAGATCCGCGAACACCGGGGAGCTGTTTTTT. Translated: CTSWSPSGRSANTGELFF.

In its sample, this clonotype was seen a few times. Relative to the germline gene, one junction end is altered; a read error may explain this. CDR3 DNA sequence: TGTACCAGCAGTTTTCGGGACAGTTCTTATGGTGGCAATCAGCCCCAGCATTTT. Its translation: CTSSFRDSSYGGNQPQHF. The chain joins TRBV12-3 or TRBV12-4 to TRBJ1-5; 7 bases fit TRBD1. The length of the CDR3 is 18 residues.

The chain couples TRBV28 to TRBJ1-2; D remains unclear. Germline loops: CDR1 MDHEN, CDR2 SYDVKM. Between the trimmed V and J ends, which lost 4 bases and 3 bases, there was a span of 9 bases. The CDR3 extends over 13 amino acids. Here the CDR3 DNA reads TGTGCCAGCAGTTCCGCCAGTCACTATGGCTACACCTTC. Translated: CASSSASHYGYTF.

Many counts were recorded for this clonotype. The chain employs TRBV5-1 and TRBJ1-1; 7 bases line up with TRBD1. Per germline, CDR1 SGHRS and CDR2 YFSETQ. The CDR3 is made up of 14 amino acids. The ends lost 4 bases at V and 4 bases at J; junction bases unmatched: 7. The CDR3 bases are TGCGCCAGCAGCCTTCGACAGGGCCTCACTGAAGCTTTCTTT. Its protein product is CASSLRQGLTEAFF.

The sample holds a few counts of this clonotype. The chain couples TRBV25-1 to TRBJ2-5, with D perhaps TRBD1 (6 bases). The CDR3 covers 15 residues. With 1 base removed from V and 3 bases from J, the gap between germline ends came to 12 bases. Germline V lookup: CDR1 MGHDK, CDR2 SYGVNS. The CDR3 is CASSEWGRGKETQYF. For the CDR3, the DNA is TGTGCCAGCAGTGAATGGGGCAGGGGAAAAGAGACCCAGTACTTC. The complete variable domain, with remaining parts taken from reference TRBV25-1 and TRBJ2-5, reads EADIYQTPRYLVIGTGKKITLECSQTMGHDKMYWYQQDPGMELHLIHYSYGVNSTEKGDLSSESTVSRIRTEHFPLTLESARPSHTSQYLCASSEWGRGKETQYFGPGTRLLVL.

Ten or more counts support this clonotype. The gene calls are TRBV14 and TRBJ1-6; weak D call: TRBD1 (5 bases). The length of the CDR3 is 15 residues. Between the trimmed V and J ends, which lost 1 base and 9 bases, there was a span of 13 bases. Germline lookup yields CDR1 SGHDN and CDR2 FVKESK. CDR3 bases: TGTGCCAGCAGCCAAGTGAGAGGGACGGTTTCACCCCTCCACTTT. This sequence encodes CASSQVRGTVSPLHF.

The CDR3 DNA is TGCAGCGTGGGCTATCGGACCTCGAACCCACCCTACGAGCAGTACTTC. This encodes CSVGYRTSNPPYEQYF. The chain links TRBV29-1 to TRBJ2-7; D gene ambiguous. This CDR3 is 16 amino acids long. CDR1 and CDR2 from the germline V gene are SQVTM and ANQGSEA. Trimming took off 6 bases at V and 2 bases at J, with 23 bases between the two ends.

V and J are TRBV28 and TRBJ1-6, with a possible D match to TRBD1 (5 bases). CDR1 and CDR2 (germline): MDHEN, SYDVKM. The germline V and J ends were trimmed by 8 bases and 7 bases, with 15 bases remaining between them. The CDR3 is 14 residues long. CDR3 sequence: CASLEGTKNSPLHF. The CDR3 coding sequence is TGTGCCAGCCTGGAGGGGACGAAGAATTCACCCCTCCACTTT.

This chain uses TRBV18 with TRBJ2-7; D remains ambiguous. The germline V gene encodes CDR1 KGHSH and CDR2 LQKENI. V was pared by 0 bases and J by 4 bases, with 10 bases between. CDR3 length equals 14 residues. CDR3 amino acids: CASSPPNRDYEQYF. Written as DNA, the CDR3 is TGTGCCAGCTCACCACCTAACAGAGATTACGAGCAGTACTTC.